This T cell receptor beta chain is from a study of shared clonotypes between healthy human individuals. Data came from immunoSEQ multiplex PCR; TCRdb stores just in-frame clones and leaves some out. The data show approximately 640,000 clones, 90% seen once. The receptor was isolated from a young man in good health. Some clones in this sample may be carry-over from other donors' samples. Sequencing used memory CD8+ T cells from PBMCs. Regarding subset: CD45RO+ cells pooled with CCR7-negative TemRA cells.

DNA of the CDR3: TGTGCCAGCAGGTCTACTTATAATGAAAAACTGTTTTTT. Amino acid sequence: CASRSTYNEKLFF. The rearrangement links TRBV21-1 to TRBJ1-4. TRBV21-1 is a pseudogene. The CDR3 runs to 13 residues.